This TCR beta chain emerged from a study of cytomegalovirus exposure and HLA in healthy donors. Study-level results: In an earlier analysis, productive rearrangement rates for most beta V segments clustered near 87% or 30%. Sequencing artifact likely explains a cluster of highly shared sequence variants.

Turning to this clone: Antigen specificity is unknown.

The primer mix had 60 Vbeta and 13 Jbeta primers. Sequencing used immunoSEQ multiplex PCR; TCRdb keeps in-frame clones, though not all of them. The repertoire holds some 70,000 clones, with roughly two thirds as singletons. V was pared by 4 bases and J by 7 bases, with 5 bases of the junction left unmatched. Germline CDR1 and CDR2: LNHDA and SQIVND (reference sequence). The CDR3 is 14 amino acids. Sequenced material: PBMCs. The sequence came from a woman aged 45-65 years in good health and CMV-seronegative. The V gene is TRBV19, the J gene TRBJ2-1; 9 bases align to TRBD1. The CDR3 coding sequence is TGTGCCAGTAGTACTGGGACAGGGATTAATGAGCAGTTCTTC. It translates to CASSTGTGINEQFF.